This T cell receptor beta chain was profiled in a study of blood T cell repertoires in COVID-19. Clones were sequenced by immunoSEQ multiplex PCR, and TCRdb holds only the in-frame ones, with some missing. The sample lists approximately 360,000 clones, 80% to 90% occurring once. Material for sequencing was peripheral blood. This sequence was found in a man aged 40-55 years with acute or convalescent COVID-19.

The CDR3 DNA reads as TGTGCCAGCAGTTGGGGGGTTTCGGGCAATCAGCCCCAGCATTTT. This codes for CASSWGVSGNQPQHF. The chain recombines TRBV7-2 with TRBJ1-5; D perhaps matches TRBD1 (5 bases). V was trimmed by 6 bases and J by 2 bases, leaving 14 bases between them. This CDR3 is 15 amino acids long. Germline CDR1 SGHTA, CDR2 FQGNSA.